The present T cell receptor beta chain was sequenced within a study of CD8+ T cells in alopecia areata. In the study overall: Each day, treated patients took oral tofacitinib twice, at 5 to 10 mg per dose.

Investigators isolated RNA and reverse transcribed it into cDNA to act as the sequencing template. Using immunoSEQ multiplex PCR, the repertoire was profiled, and TCRdb retains in-frame clones only, with some absent. The sample contains some 200,000 clones, roughly three fifths of which appear only once. Trimming removed 5 bases from V and 6 bases from J, with 18 bases in between. The CDR3 loop spans 15 amino acids. Germline assignment: CDR1 LGHNA and CDR2 YNFKEQ. Treatment reported: oral pan-JAK inhibitor, 5-10 mg twice daily. Sequences were derived from CD4+ T cells sorted from blood, sampled at week 4, from a patient treated with tofacitinib. This rearrangement joins TRBV4-2 to TRBJ2-3; tentative D call: TRBD1 (6 bases). The sequence was collected from a human donor with alopecia areata. The chain's CDR3 is CASSEGGRDRDTQYF. Written as DNA, the CDR3 is TGTGCCAGCAGCGAAGGAGGACGCGACAGGGATACGCAGTATTTT.